This TCR beta chain was sequenced in a study of T cell responses to AZD1222 COVID-19 vaccine. Germline assignment: CDR1 PRHDT and CDR2 FYEKMQ (reference sequence). The V segment lost 4 bases and the J segment 3 bases; nucleotides outside the gene matches: 5. This CDR3 region has 14 residues. Sequenced by immunoSEQ multiplex PCR; TCRdb stores in-frame clones only, minus some. The sample has some 130,000 clones, about 87% seen once; the top ten hold under 9%. The chain joins TRBV13 to TRBJ1-1; 7 positions agree with TRBD1. The clonotype comes from an adult in good health. The specimen comprised peripheral blood, sampled on day 0 of AZD1222 vaccination. The CDR3: CASSSQTGYTEAFF. The DNA of the CDR3 is TGTGCCAGCAGCTCCCAGACAGGGTACACTGAAGCTTTCTTT.